The 17 T cell receptor beta chains given below trace back to one sample, sequenced in a study of T-cell memory formation after mild COVID-19. TCRdb redid the calling of the 5' RACE reads with MiXCR, one entry per CDR3 protein. The sample carries 350,000 to 400,000 distinct CDR3 sequences, 20% to 25% recorded once. The specimen was PBMCs or a T cell subset sorted from them (not recorded which). All receptors come from an adult woman who had mild COVID-19 (a few samples of this study predate the infection). Cell type and time point are not known.

This chain links TRBV7-3 with TRBJ2-5; 8 bases are a match to TRBD2. Germline V gives CDR1 SGHTA, CDR2 FQGTGA. The CDR3 runs 15 residues. V lost 5 bases and J lost 9; bases outside the gene matches: 14. This chain's CDR3 is CASSEAGARQASQYF. The CDR3 DNA is TGTGCCAGCAGCGAAGCGGGGGCCCGGCAGGCGTCCCAGTACTTC.

The J gene is TRBJ1-4, the V gene TRBV11-2; perhaps TRBD1 as D (5 bases). Germline values: CDR1 SGHAT, CDR2 FQNNGV. The CDR3 extends over 16 amino acids. V was cut by 5 bases and J by 5 bases, with 18 bases left in between. This chain's CDR3 is CASSPTRVSFNEKLFF. The CDR3 DNA reads as TGTGCCAGCAGCCCTACCAGGGTCTCTTTCAATGAAAAACTGTTTTTT.

This clonotype came up a few times. V is TRBV6-2 or TRBV6-3 and J is TRBJ2-1; D gene uncertain. Trimming removed 8 bases at V and 5 bases at J, with 7 bases between. The CDR3 is 11 residues long. CDR1 and CDR2 (germline): MNHEY, SVGEGT. CDR3 residues: CASAWDNEQFF. As DNA, the CDR3 is TGTGCCAGCGCCTGGGACAATGAGCAGTTCTTC.

This clonotype turned up a few times. The chain joins TRBV12-3 or TRBV12-4 to TRBJ2-5, with D unresolved. Trimming removed 1 base from V and 3 bases from J, with 9 bases in between. The CDR3 consists of 14 residues. The CDR3 reads CASSLGYREETQYF. The CDR3 nucleotides read TGTGCCAGCAGTTTAGGGTATCGAGAAGAGACCCAGTACTTC.

In its sample, this clonotype was seen many times. CDR3 bases: TGCGCCAGCAGCTTGGTGGCAGGGCAACAAGAGACCCAGTACTTC. Amino acid sequence: CASSLVAGQQETQYF. This chain connects TRBV5-1 to TRBJ2-5; weak D call: TRBD1 (5 bases). Trimming pared 0 bases from V and 2 bases from J, leaving 11 bases between. CDR1 is SGHRS, CDR2 YFSETQ, per germline. This CDR3 is 15 amino acids long.

J is TRBJ2-7 and V is TRBV24-1; D may be TRBD1 (6 bases). The CDR3 extends over 15 amino acids. The germline gives CDR1 KGHDR, CDR2 SFDVKD. The V gene lost 3 bases and the J gene lost 3 bases, with 14 bases spanning the gap. CDR3 protein: CATSDNRDKDYEQYF. The CDR3 DNA sequence: TGTGCCACCAGTGATAACCGGGACAAAGACTACGAGCAGTACTTC.

This clonotype was detected a few times. This chain uses TRBV18 with TRBJ2-5; D is perhaps TRBD1 or TRBD2 (5 bases each). Trimming pared 3 bases from V and 1 base from J, leaving 12 bases between. CDR3 size: 15 residues. Per germline, CDR1 KGHSH and CDR2 LQKENI. CDR3 nucleotides: TGTGCCAGCTCACCCCCCGAGGGGATCCAAGAGACCCAGTACTTC. Its protein product is CASSPPEGIQETQYF. Filled out from reference TRBV18 and TRBJ2-5, the complete variable domain reads NAGVMQNPRHLVRRRGQEARLRCSPMKGHSHVYWYRQLPEEGLKFMVYLQKENIIDESGMPKERFSAEFPKEGPSILRIQQVVRGDSAAYFCASSPPEGIQETQYFGPGTRLLVL.

The chain is built from TRBV29-1 and TRBJ2-2; 10 bases are shared with TRBD2. The CDR3 contains 14 residues. J was trimmed by 0 bases and V by 7 bases; bases with no gene match: 2. The germline gives CDR1 SQVTM, CDR2 ANQGSEA. The CDR3: CSGTSGTNTGELFF. The DNA of the CDR3 is TGCAGCGGAACTAGCGGGACGAACACCGGGGAGCTGTTTTTT.

This clonotype was detected a few times. This chain connects TRBV2 to TRBJ2-7; D not certain. The V end was cut by 3 bases, the J end by 3 bases, with 9 bases between. The CDR3 spans 13 residues. Germline V gives CDR1 SNHLY, CDR2 FYNNEI. In DNA form, the CDR3 reads TGTGCCAGCAGTGATCGGGTGAACTACGAGCAGTACTTC. This codes for CASSDRVNYEQYF.

This clonotype was seen repeatedly, ten times or more. The V and J genes are TRBV29-1 and TRBJ2-4, with D perhaps assigned TRBD1 or TRBD2 (5 bases each). Deletions cut 4 bases from V and 12 bases from J, with 19 bases between. The germline gives CDR1 SQVTM, CDR2 ANQGSEA. This CDR3 has 13 amino acids. This chain's CDR3 is CSVAEGTGRHQYF. CDR3 bases: TGCAGCGTTGCCGAGGGGACGGGGAGACATCAGTACTTC.

This clonotype was found many times. The chain combines TRBV5-1 with TRBJ2-3; no firm D call. The CDR3 has 13 residues. Trimming stripped 0 bases from V and 4 bases from J, with 6 bases between. Germline-derived CDR1 and CDR2 are SGHRS and YFSETQ. CDR3 loop: CASSLGSPDTQYF. Written as DNA, the CDR3 is TGCGCCAGCAGCTTGGGGAGCCCAGATACGCAGTATTTT.

The genes are TRBV12-3 or TRBV12-4 and TRBJ2-2; a weak D match, TRBD1 (5 bases). This CDR3 is 15 amino acids long. V was clipped by 2 bases and J by 7 bases, with 14 bases between them. This CDR3 reads CASSLSGARVGELFF. In nucleotides, the CDR3 is TGTGCCAGCAGTTTAAGTGGGGCCCGGGTCGGGGAGCTGTTTTTT.

This clonotype occurred once. J is TRBJ1-1 and V is TRBV7-2; no definite D call. V lost 4 bases to trimming and J lost 3 bases, with 15 bases between them. The CDR3 totals 15 residues. In germline, CDR1 is SGHTA, CDR2 FQGNSA. The CDR3 DNA follows: TGTGCCAGCAGCTCGGGCCCCGGAGGTTACACTGAAGCTTTCTTT. Protein sequence: CASSSGPGGYTEAFF.

This chain links TRBV6-5 with TRBJ2-7; tentatively, D is TRBD1 (6 bases). This CDR3 region has 14 residues. From germline, CDR1 is MNHEY and CDR2 SVGAGI. V gave up 6 bases and J gave up 1 base, with 13 bases separating them. The DNA of the CDR3 is TGTGCCAGCAGGCAACAGGGAGAGTCCTACGAGCAGTACTTC. This gives the protein CASRQQGESYEQYF.

V usage is TRBV2 and J usage is TRBJ1-1; 11 nucleotides match TRBD1. V lost 7 bases, J lost 5 bases, and 3 bases stayed unmatched. Germline loops: CDR1 SNHLY, CDR2 FYNNEI. The CDR3 runs 13 residues. This chain's CDR3 is CASTGQGATEAFF. In nucleotides, the CDR3 is TGTGCCAGCACCGGACAGGGGGCTACTGAAGCTTTCTTT.

In this sample, this clonotype turned up a few times. V is TRBV7-3 and J is TRBJ1-5; TRBD1 matches 7 bases. There are 13 residues in the CDR3. In germline, CDR1 is SGHTA, CDR2 FQGTGA. V was pared by 4 bases and J by 6 bases, with 3 bases of the junction left unmatched. The CDR3 nucleotides read TGTGCCAGCAGCTACAGGGGAGGTCAGCCCCAGCATTTT. Translating gives CASSYRGGQPQHF. Looking up the rest from reference TRBV7-3 and TRBJ1-5 gives the full variable domain: GAGVSQTPSNKVTEKGKYVELRCDPISGHTALYWYRQSLGQGPEFLIYFQGTGAADDSGLPNDRFFAVRPEGSVSTLKIQRTERGDSAVYLCASSYRGGQPQHFGDGTRLSIL.

This sequence joins TRBV19 and TRBJ1-2, with TRBD1 identical over 8 bases. The ends lost 0 bases at V and 7 bases at J; junction bases unmatched: 7. Germline CDR1 LNHDA, CDR2 SQIVND (reference sequence). The CDR3 loop spans 15 amino acids. This CDR3 reads CASSIDLRTGPGYTF. The CDR3 nucleotides are TGTGCCAGTAGTATAGATCTCCGGACAGGGCCTGGCTACACCTTC. The whole variable domain, remainder taken from reference TRBV19 and TRBJ1-2, is DGGITQSPKYLFRKEGQNVTLSCEQNLNHDAMYWYRQDPGQGLRLIYYSQIVNDFQKGDIAEGYSVSREKKESFPLTVTSAQKNPTAFYLCASSIDLRTGPGYTFGSGTRLTVV.